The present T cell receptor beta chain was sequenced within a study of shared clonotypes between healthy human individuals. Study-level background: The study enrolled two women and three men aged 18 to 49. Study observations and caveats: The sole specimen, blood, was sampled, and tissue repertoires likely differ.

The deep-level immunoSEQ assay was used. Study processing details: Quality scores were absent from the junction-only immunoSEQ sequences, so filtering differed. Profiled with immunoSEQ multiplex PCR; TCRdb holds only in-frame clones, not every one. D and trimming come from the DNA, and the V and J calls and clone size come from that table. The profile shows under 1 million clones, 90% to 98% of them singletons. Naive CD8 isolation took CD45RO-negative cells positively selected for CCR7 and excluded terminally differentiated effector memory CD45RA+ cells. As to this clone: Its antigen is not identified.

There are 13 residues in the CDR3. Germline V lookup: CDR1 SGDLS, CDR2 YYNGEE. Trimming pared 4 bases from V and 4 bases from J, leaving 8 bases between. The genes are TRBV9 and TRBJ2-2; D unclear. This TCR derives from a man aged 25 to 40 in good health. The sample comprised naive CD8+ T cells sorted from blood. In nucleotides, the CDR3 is TGTGCCAGCAGCCCACCTCCCACCGGGGAGCTGTTTTTT. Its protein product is CASSPPPTGELFF.